This TCR beta chain is drawn from a study of blood T cell repertoires in COVID-19. Study at large: Material from acute and convalescent COVID-19 was sourced from the United States, Italy and Spain. T cells, B-cell-depleted T cells, or PBMCs provided the cDNA or gDNA that served as material.

This CDR3 has 15 amino acids. Germline loops: CDR1 MNHEY, CDR2 SMNVEV (reference sequence). V was clipped by 8 bases and J by 2 bases; unmatched bases: 5. In the authors' workflow: Amplifying reference gene primers gave estimates of nucleated cell counts. Libraries were prepared by immunoSEQ multiplex PCR; TCRdb keeps only in-frame clonotypes and omits some of them. V, J and clone size derive from that table, while D and trimming were established from the DNA sequence. The sample has 150,000 to 200,000 clones, more than 80% seen once. Sequenced material: peripheral blood. The source is a man over 45 with acute or convalescent COVID-19. This sequence joins TRBV27 and TRBJ2-6; TRBD1 agrees at 8 bases. The DNA of the CDR3 is TGTGCCAGCCGGTTGACAGGGGCTGGGGCCAACGTCCTGACTTTC. Translating gives CASRLTGAGANVLTF. The full variable domain, with the rest looked up from reference TRBV27 and TRBJ2-6, is EAQVTQNPRYLITVTGKKLTVTCSQNMNHEYMSWYRQDPGLGLRQIYYSMNVEVTDKGDVPEGYKVSRKEKRNFPLILESPSPNQTSLYFCASRLTGAGANVLTFGAGSRLTVL.